What follows are 18 T cell receptor beta chains derived from one specimen sequenced in a study of T cell responses to AZD1222 COVID-19 vaccine. TCRdb's copy holds only in-frame clones and misses some; the assay was immunoSEQ multiplex PCR. The sample holds about 97,000 clones, approximately 90% seen once. The source was peripheral blood, collected on day 0 of AZD1222 vaccination. The source of these receptors is an adult in good health.

The rearrangement uses TRBV6-5 and TRBJ1-2, with D possibly being TRBD1 (5 bases). The CDR3 is made up of 13 amino acids. Germline-derived CDR1 and CDR2 are MNHEY and SVGAGI. Deletions cut 2 bases from V and 8 bases from J, with 12 bases between. The CDR3 DNA reads as TGTGCCAGCAGTTACGGGGCCCCGGGAGGCTACACCTTC. This encodes CASSYGAPGGYTF.

This chain uses TRBV6-5 with TRBJ2-3, with D perhaps matching TRBD1 or TRBD2 (7 bases each). Trimming shortened V by 2 bases and J by 4 bases, and 13 bases separated the two germline ends. CDR1 is MNHEY, CDR2 SVGAGI, per germline. The CDR3 has 15 amino acids. CDR3 sequence (DNA): TGTGCCAGCAGTTACCGGGGAGGGGGCTCAGATACGCAGTATTTT. Translated, it gives CASSYRGGGSDTQYF.

The rearrangement links TRBV4-3 to TRBJ1-1; D is unresolved. V lost 4 bases and J lost 5, with 11 bases in between. This CDR3 region has 13 residues. CDR1 is LGHNA, CDR2 YSLEER, per germline. CDR3 coding DNA: TGCGCCAGCAGCCCAGACCCGAGGACTGAAGCTTTCTTT. The encoded protein is CASSPDPRTEAFF.

The chain employs TRBV18 and TRBJ1-2; 9 nucleotides line up with TRBD1. Germline CDR1 reads KGHSH; CDR2 reads LQKENI. The CDR3 runs to 15 residues. V was clipped by 5 bases and J by 4 bases; unmatched bases: 8. The CDR3 DNA is TGTGCCAGCTCAGTTCTACAGGGGGCTAGCTATGGCTACACCTTC. As protein: CASSVLQGASYGYTF.

The chain couples TRBV7-2 to TRBJ2-2; no firm D call. Trimming removed 0 bases at V and 3 bases at J, with 5 bases between. CDR1 SGHTA and CDR2 FQGNSA come from the germline V gene. The CDR3 consists of 14 residues. In DNA form, the CDR3 reads TGTGCCAGCAGCTTAGCTCGCTACACCGGGGAGCTGTTTTTT. Protein product: CASSLARYTGELFF.

This rearrangement joins TRBV28 to TRBJ2-3; D possibly corresponds to TRBD2 (6 bases). With 5 bases removed from V and 0 bases from J, the gap between germline ends came to 15 bases. Per germline, CDR1 MDHEN and CDR2 SYDVKM. The CDR3 is 16 amino acids. The CDR3 loop reads CASSPPVGLSTDTQYF. In DNA, the CDR3 is TGTGCCAGCAGTCCACCAGTGGGACTTAGCACAGATACGCAGTATTTT.

V is TRBV3-1 (or the pseudogene TRBV3-2) and J is TRBJ1-4; no firm D call. V lost 4 bases, J lost 0 bases, and 3 bases lay in between. CDR1 and CDR2 from the germline V gene are LGHDT and YNNKEL (reference sequence). The CDR3 sequence is 13 residues long. The CDR3 here is CASSPSTNEKLFF. The CDR3 nucleotides are TGTGCCAGCAGCCCCTCAACTAATGAAAAACTGTTTTTT.

This clone was recorded once. The rearrangement links TRBV5-4 to TRBJ2-3; 13 bases map to TRBD2. With 4 bases clipped from V and 6 bases from J, the junction kept 5 bases outside the gene matches. The CDR3 extends over 15 amino acids. Germline V CDR1 and CDR2: SGHNT, YYREEE (reference sequence). CDR3 coding DNA: TGTGCCAGCAGCCAGGGACTAGCGGGGATCGATACGCAGTATTTT. Protein sequence: CASSQGLAGIDTQYF.

This clone occurred a few times. V usage is TRBV6-1 and J usage is TRBJ1-3; maybe TRBD1 (5 bases). The CDR3 totals 15 residues. Trimming shortened V by 2 bases and J by 3 bases, and 11 bases separated the two germline ends. CDR1 is MNHNS and CDR2 is SASEGT in the germline V gene. The CDR3 reads CASSEQGGFGNTIYF. CDR3 nucleotides: TGTGCCAGCAGTGAACAGGGCGGCTTTGGAAACACCATATATTTT.

This clone was counted between two and nine times. V and J are TRBV7-8 and TRBJ1-5, with D unclear. Trimming removed 1 base at V and 4 bases at J, with 11 bases between. The CDR3 is 15 residues long. Germline assignment: CDR1 SGHVS and CDR2 FQNEAQ. The CDR3 DNA reads as TGTGCCAGCAGCTTAGGGACGGGTCTGAATCAGCCCCAGCATTTT. Translation gives CASSLGTGLNQPQHF.

The chain has TRBV7-2 and TRBJ2-6, with TRBD1 identical over 8 bases. CDR3 length: 16 amino acids. Trimming at V came to 5 bases and at J to 2 bases, leaving 5 bases not matched to a gene. Germline CDR1 and CDR2: SGHTA and FQGNSA. The chain's CDR3 is CASSDSGGAGANVLTF. CDR3 nucleotide sequence: TGTGCCAGCAGCGACTCAGGGGGCGCTGGGGCCAACGTCCTGACTTTC.

V and J are TRBV18 and TRBJ2-1; D remains unclear. CDR1 is KGHSH and CDR2 is LQKENI in the germline V gene. This CDR3 has 13 residues. Deletions cut 4 bases from V and 8 bases from J, with 12 bases between. This CDR3 reads CASSRTQRDEQFF. In DNA, the CDR3 is TGTGCCAGCTCACGGACGCAAAGGGATGAGCAGTTCTTC.

The V and J genes are TRBV2 and TRBJ2-2; unclear D gene. This CDR3 is built from 13 residues. The germline V gene encodes CDR1 SNHLY and CDR2 FYNNEI. V lost 6 bases, J lost 1 base, and 6 bases lay in between. CDR3 loop: CASRAENTGELFF. CDR3 nucleotide sequence: TGTGCCAGCAGGGCAGAGAACACCGGGGAGCTGTTTTTT.

The genes are TRBV7-2 and TRBJ2-1; unclear D gene. Germline assignment: CDR1 SGHTA and CDR2 FQGNSA. The CDR3 loop spans 11 amino acids. The V and J ends lost 7 bases and 4 bases respectively, with 5 bases between them. CDR3 bases: TGTGCCAGCACCATATACAATGAGCAGTTCTTC. Translating gives CASTIYNEQFF. The full variable domain, in which reference TRBV7-2 and TRBJ2-1 provide the parts outside the CDR3, is GAGVSQSPSNKVTEKGKDVELRCDPISGHTALYWYRQSLGQGLEFLIYFQGNSAPDKSGLPSDRFSAERTGGSVSTLTIQRTQQEDSAVYLCASTIYNEQFFGPGTRLTVL.

The rearrangement joins TRBV5-5 to TRBJ1-4; D remains ambiguous. From germline, CDR1 is SGHKS and CDR2 YYEKEE (reference sequence). Deletions cut 2 bases from V and 0 bases from J, with 8 bases between. CDR3 length equals 15 residues. The CDR3 region has the DNA TGTGCCAGCAGCTTTTCCAGAACAACTAATGAAAAACTGTTTTTT. This gives the protein CASSFSRTTNEKLFF.

The genes are TRBV5-6 and TRBJ2-5, with TRBD2 matching over 9 bases. J gave up 4 bases and V 4 bases, and 8 bases lay outside the gene matches. The germline V gene encodes CDR1 SGHDT and CDR2 YYEEEE. The CDR3 length is 15 residues. The CDR3: CASSRISGGRETQYF. The CDR3 DNA sequence: TGTGCCAGCAGCCGGATTAGCGGGGGTCGAGAGACCCAGTACTTC.

The chain recombines TRBV28 with TRBJ2-7, with TRBD1 matching over 7 bases. The CDR3 length is 12 residues. CDR1 and CDR2 from the germline V gene are MDHEN and SYDVKM. J was trimmed by 6 bases and V by 2 bases; bases with no gene match: 1. Here the CDR3 DNA reads TGTGCCAGCAGTTTAAGACAGGGCGAGCAGTACTTC. Residues: CASSLRQGEQYF.

This clone was seen only once. The rearrangement links TRBV5-4 to TRBJ2-3; TRBD2 aligns across 15 bases. The germline CDR1 and CDR2 sequences are SGHNT and YYREEE (reference sequence). CDR3 length: 18 residues. Unmatched junction bases numbered 6, after V lost 4 bases and J lost 0 bases. This CDR3 is CASSLGLAGGLSTDTQYF. The CDR3 DNA reads as TGTGCCAGCAGCCTGGGACTAGCGGGGGGCCTTAGCACAGATACGCAGTATTTT.